The 7 T cell receptor beta chains below all came from one sample that was sequenced in a study of untreated major depressive disorder. The protocol was immunoSEQ multiplex PCR, while the TCRdb copy is restricted to in-frame clones and leaves out a portion. Of 15,000 to 20,000 clones listed, more than 70% are singletons. The sequenced sample was CD4+ T cells from PBMCs. All receptors derive from a woman younger than 45 in good health.

This chain connects TRBV9 to TRBJ2-3; TRBD2 matches at 7 bases. The V gene end was trimmed by 0 bases and the J gene end by 2 bases; junction bases not matched to a gene: 15. Germline CDR1 and CDR2: SGDLS and YYNGEE. This CDR3 has 19 residues. The CDR3 DNA reads TGTGCCAGCAGCGTAGGGCAGGTGTGGGGGACTACCTTCACAGATACGCAGTATTTT. It is translated as CASSVGQVWGTTFTDTQYF.

This clone was seen a single time. V gene TRBV7-2 combines with J gene TRBJ1-3; 8 nucleotides line up with TRBD1. Trimming took 5 bases from V and 2 from J; bases not matched to a gene: 11. The CDR3 extends over 17 amino acids. Germline V lookup: CDR1 SGHTA, CDR2 FQGNSA. The CDR3 DNA reads TGTGCCAGCAGCCTAACCTCGACAGGGGCCGCTGGAAACACCATATATTTT. Amino acids: CASSLTSTGAAGNTIYF.

This clone was seen more than once but under ten times. V is TRBV7-2 and J is TRBJ2-2, with a tentative D call TRBD1 (6 bases). Germline V lookup: CDR1 SGHTA, CDR2 FQGNSA. The CDR3 runs 13 residues. With 4 bases removed from V and 4 bases from J, the gap between germline ends came to 7 bases. CDR3 protein: CASSWDITGELFF. In nucleotides, the CDR3 is TGTGCCAGCAGCTGGGACATCACCGGGGAGCTGTTTTTT.

The chain recombines TRBV25-1 with TRBJ2-7; 9 bases agree with TRBD2. With 3 bases clipped from V and 0 bases from J, the junction kept 3 bases outside the gene matches. The CDR3 runs 15 residues. CDR1 and CDR2 from the germline V gene are MGHDK and SYGVNS. The CDR3 spells CASSEGLAISYEQYF. The CDR3 DNA sequence: TGTGCCAGCAGTGAGGGACTAGCAATCTCCTACGAGCAGTACTTC.

By proportion, this clone is medium-sized. The rearrangement uses TRBV2 and TRBJ2-7; the D gene is possibly TRBD1 (6 bases). The V gene lost 6 bases and the J gene lost 7 bases, with 10 bases spanning the gap. Germline CDR1 and CDR2: SNHLY and FYNNEI. The CDR3 loop spans 11 amino acids. CDR3 DNA: TGTGCCAGCAGCACAAGGGGGGAGCAGTACTTC. Translated: CASSTRGEQYF.

V usage is TRBV6-1 and J usage is TRBJ2-3; D gene uncertain. The germline V and J ends were trimmed by 2 bases and 5 bases, with 8 bases remaining between them. This CDR3 contains 13 residues. Per germline, CDR1 MNHNS and CDR2 SASEGT. CDR3 in DNA: TGTGCCAGCAGTGAAAGGGCGAGAGATACGCAGTATTTT. Translating it yields CASSERARDTQYF.

The chain joins TRBV28 to TRBJ2-5; D might be TRBD1 (5 bases). CDR1 is MDHEN and CDR2 is SYDVKM in the germline V gene. CDR3 length equals 13 residues. The V gene lost 3 bases and the J gene lost 4 bases, with 9 bases spanning the gap. Here the CDR3 reads CASSLQGGETQYF. CDR3 DNA sequence: TGTGCCAGCAGTTTGCAGGGTGGAGAGACCCAGTACTTC.